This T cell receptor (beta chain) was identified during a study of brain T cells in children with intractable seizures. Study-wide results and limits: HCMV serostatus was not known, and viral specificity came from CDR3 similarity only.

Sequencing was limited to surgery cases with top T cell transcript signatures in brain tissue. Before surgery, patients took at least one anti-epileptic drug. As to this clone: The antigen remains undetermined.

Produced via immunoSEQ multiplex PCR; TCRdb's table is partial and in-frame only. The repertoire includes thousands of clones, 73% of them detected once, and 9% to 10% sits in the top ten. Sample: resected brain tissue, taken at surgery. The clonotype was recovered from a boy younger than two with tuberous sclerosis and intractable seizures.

The CDR3 region has the DNA TGTGCCAGCAGCCCTGGGACAAGAAACATTCAGTACTTC. It translates to CASSPGTRNIQYF. This chain links TRBV14 with TRBJ2-4; perhaps TRBD1 as D (6 bases). The V and J ends lost 4 bases and 6 bases respectively, with 10 bases between them. This CDR3 is built from 13 residues. The germline gives CDR1 SGHDN, CDR2 FVKESK.